The 8 T cell receptor beta chains reported below all come from one sample, sequenced in a study of T cell responses to AZD1222 COVID-19 vaccine. The data were produced by immunoSEQ multiplex PCR, yet TCRdb's version contains in-frame clones alone and is incomplete. In the table there are about 100,000 clones, 80% to 95% of which are singletons. The sample in question was peripheral blood, obtained 28 days after the second AZD1222 dose. Every receptor here comes from an adult who received the AZD1222 COVID-19 vaccine.

The V call is TRBV15, the J call TRBJ1-4, with D hard to call. Germline V gives CDR1 LNHNV, CDR2 YYDKDF (reference sequence). The CDR3 is 15 amino acids. The V end was cut by 0 bases, the J end by 8 bases, with 13 bases between. This CDR3 is CATSRDYGKGEKLFF. The CDR3 DNA sequence: TGTGCCACCAGCAGAGATTACGGGAAGGGAGAAAAACTGTTTTTT.

This chain connects TRBV12-5 to TRBJ2-2; 12 nucleotides agree with TRBD2. The V segment lost 6 bases and the J segment 8 bases; nucleotides outside the gene matches: 4. The CDR3 has 14 amino acids. The V gene's germline CDR1 is LGHNT and CDR2 FRNRAP. This chain's CDR3 is CASGRGLAGGELFF. CDR3 in DNA: TGTGCTAGTGGCCGCGGACTAGCGGGGGGGGAGCTGTTTTTT.

With respect to this clone: The junction departs from the called germline gene at one end, perhaps through a read error. The chain employs TRBV27 and TRBJ2-7; TRBD1 matches 10 bases. Germline lookup yields CDR1 MNHEY and CDR2 SMNVEV (reference sequence). The CDR3 extends over 15 amino acids. This CDR3 is CASSLGTGVPYKQYF. The CDR3 region has the DNA TGTGCCAGCAGTTTGGGGACAGGGGTGCCCTACAAGCAGTACTTC.

The rearrangement links TRBV30 to TRBJ1-1, with D perhaps TRBD1 (5 bases). Germline V CDR1 and CDR2: GTSNPN, SVGIG (reference sequence). This CDR3 contains 14 residues. Trimming left V 5 bases short and J 1 base short, with 14 bases between. In DNA form, the CDR3 reads TGTGCCTGGTCTGGGGGGGGAGGGAACACTGAAGCTTTCTTT. The encoded protein is CAWSGGGGNTEAFF.

The chain links TRBV7-2 to TRBJ1-2, with D possibly TRBD1 on 5 matching bases. Germline V gene data show CDR1 as SGHTA and CDR2 as FQGNSA. This CDR3 spans 14 amino acids. V lost 5 bases and J 4 bases, leaving 14 bases between the germline ends. The CDR3 DNA follows: TGTGCCAGCAGCCCCGAGGGGCGAGGCTATGGCTACACCTTC. Translated, it gives CASSPEGRGYGYTF. Using reference TRBV7-2 and TRBJ1-2 for the parts outside the CDR3, the full variable domain is GAGVSQSPSNKVTEKGKDVELRCDPISGHTALYWYRQSLGQGLEFLIYFQGNSAPDKSGLPSDRFSAERTGGSVSTLTIQRTQQEDSAVYLCASSPEGRGYGYTFGSGTRLTVV.

This sequence joins TRBV7-2 and TRBJ2-7, with 12 bases fitting TRBD2. CDR1 is SGHTA and CDR2 is FQGNSA in the germline V gene. V trimming: 5 bases; J trimming: 12 bases; junction bases outside the gene matches: 17. The CDR3 is 16 residues long. CDR3 region: CASSLRLKTSGSLGYF. The CDR3 nucleotides read TGTGCCAGCAGCCTCCGGCTTAAGACTAGCGGGAGTCTGGGGTACTTC.

The rearrangement links TRBV7-9 to TRBJ1-5; D call uncertain. This CDR3 is 16 amino acids long. CDR1 SEHNR and CDR2 FQNEAQ come from the germline V gene (reference sequence). Trimming pared 1 base from V and 3 bases from J, leaving 13 bases between. DNA of the CDR3: TGTGCCAGCAGCTTAGAATGGGGAGTTTTCAATCAGCCCCAGCATTTT. Encoded protein: CASSLEWGVFNQPQHF.

The table lists this clone with a count of one. The chain is built from TRBV5-4 and TRBJ2-3, with 11 bases aligning to TRBD2. Per germline, CDR1 SGHNT and CDR2 YYREEE (reference sequence). The CDR3 has 17 amino acids. Trimming took 1 base from V and 4 from J; bases not matched to a gene: 8. CDR3 amino acids: CASSLSLTSGAADTQYF. The CDR3 DNA is TGTGCCAGCAGCTTGTCCTTGACTAGCGGGGCGGCAGATACGCAGTATTTT.